The clone carrying this TCR beta chain was detected only once. Its antigen is unidentified. Other nucleotide sequences from this sample produce the same CDR3. Deep was the level used in running the assay. As processed by the authors: Sequence data from immunoSEQ were junction-only and lacked quality scores; consequently, filtering differed. Only in-frame clones appear in the TCRdb table, and some are missing; sequencing was by immunoSEQ multiplex PCR. Clone size and V and J calls were adopted from that table, with D and trimming inferred from the DNA. The table includes roughly 2,300,000 clones, about 90% detected once. This CDR3 has 11 residues. Trimming removed 6 bases from V and 4 bases from J, with 6 bases in between. The V gene's germline CDR1 is SQVTM and CDR2 ANQGSEA. This sample was included in a study of shared clonotypes between healthy human individuals. Study-level points and caveats: Non-shared clonotypes had lower generation probabilities than clonotypes shared by all four sorted-subset donors. The sharing of around 5% of naive CD4 clonotypes was seen across a handful of donors.

The rearrangement uses TRBV29-1 and TRBJ1-4; the D gene is possibly TRBD1 (5 bases). Sequencing was performed on naive CD4+ T cells from PBMCs. Documented subset: CD45RA+ positively selected. The TCR was taken from a man aged 18 to 29 in good health. Some clones in this sample may be carry-over from other donors' samples. The CDR3 coding sequence is TGCAGCGTCGACAGTAATGAAAAACTGTTTTTT. Protein: CSVDSNEKLFF.